These 30 T cell receptor beta chains were all obtained from the same sample, sequenced in a study of cytomegalovirus exposure and HLA in healthy donors. The study ran its PCR with 60 Vbeta and 13 Jbeta primers. The assay was immunoSEQ multiplex PCR, and TCRdb's table has in-frame clones only and misses some. The data contain 150,000 or so clones, around 84% of them singletons. The sample taken for sequencing was PBMCs. The source is a male donor in good health and CMV-seropositive.

The genes are TRBV11-3 and TRBJ2-1; D is unresolved. Germline loops: CDR1 SGHNT, CDR2 YENEEA. The CDR3 is 12 residues long. V lost 2 bases and J 8 bases, leaving 7 bases between the germline ends. In nucleotides, the CDR3 is TGTGCCAGCAGCTTACGGTTCGATGAGCAGTTCTTC. This encodes CASSLRFDEQFF.

Only a few counts were recorded for this clone. V is TRBV5-4 and J is TRBJ1-3; no definite D call. The CDR3 is 15 residues long. CDR1 and CDR2 from the germline V gene are SGHNT and YYREEE (reference sequence). Trimming removed 0 bases at V and 1 base at J, with 8 bases between. The CDR3 sequence is CASSLGHLSGNTIYF. CDR3 coding DNA: TGTGCCAGCAGCTTGGGACACCTTTCTGGAAACACCATATATTTT.

The chain couples TRBV28 to TRBJ2-7; the match to TRBD2 covers 11 bases. There are 13 residues in the CDR3. The germline gives CDR1 MDHEN, CDR2 SYDVKM. V lost 10 bases, J lost 4 bases, and 6 bases stayed unmatched. DNA for the CDR3: TGTGCCACTACTAGCGGGAGTAAGTACGAGCAGTACTTC. Translated: CATTSGSKYEQYF.

In this sample, this clone turned up a few times. The chain couples TRBV6-5 to TRBJ1-2, with 11 bases that match TRBD1. Germline assignment: CDR1 MNHEY and CDR2 SVGAGI. Trimming at V came to 7 bases and at J to 6 bases, leaving 4 bases not matched to a gene. The CDR3 has 13 amino acids. This CDR3 is CASTRTGGHGYTF. The CDR3 bases are TGTGCCAGCACCAGGACAGGGGGCCATGGCTACACCTTC.

The chain has TRBV21-1 and TRBJ2-5; the D call in the table, TRBD1, was not verified against the DNA. TRBV21-1 constitutes a pseudogene. The CDR3 loop spans 13 amino acids. The CDR3 sequence is CASRHRARETQYF. The CDR3 DNA reads TGTGCCAGCAGGCACAGGGCGCGGGAGACCCAGTACTTC.

This clone was detected only once. The chain recombines TRBV30 with TRBJ2-2; the match to TRBD2 covers 10 bases. Germline lookup yields CDR1 GTSNPN and CDR2 SVGIG (reference sequence). V lost 3 bases and J lost 4; bases outside the gene matches: 14. There are 18 residues in the CDR3. This CDR3 reads CAWSAEAGGLLRTGELFF. The CDR3 nucleotides read TGTGCCTGGAGCGCGGAAGCGGGAGGGCTGTTACGCACCGGGGAGCTGTTTTTT.

This clone was seen a few times. The gene calls are TRBV30 and TRBJ2-1; 9 bases map to TRBD2. V shed 2 bases and J 5 bases; nucleotides not matched to a gene: 13. Looked up from germline, CDR1 is GTSNPN and CDR2 is SVGIG (reference sequence). The CDR3 has 17 residues. The CDR3 loop is CAWSSILASGAHNEQFF. CDR3 in DNA: TGTGCCTGGAGTTCCATTTTGGCTAGCGGGGCCCACAATGAGCAGTTCTTC.

The chain has TRBV9 and TRBJ1-2; TRBD1 matches 10 bases. Germline-derived CDR1 and CDR2 are SGDLS and YYNGEE. CDR3 length equals 16 residues. The ends lost 2 bases at V and 6 bases at J; junction bases unmatched: 10. CDR3 bases: TGTGCCAGCAGCGTGATGAGGACAGGGGGGTCGGATGGCTACACCTTC. It codes for CASSVMRTGGSDGYTF.

The CDR3 DNA sequence: TGTGCCAGCAGCCTCGGTCTACCGAACACCGGGGAGCTGTTTTTT. Encoded protein: CASSLGLPNTGELFF. The chain couples TRBV7-9 to TRBJ2-2; D not certain. The CDR3 totals 15 residues. The V end was cut by 5 bases, the J end by 0 bases, with 10 bases between. The germline CDR1 and CDR2 sequences are SEHNR and FQNEAQ (reference sequence).

This chain uses TRBV6-6 with TRBJ1-3; unclear D gene. Germline V gives CDR1 MNHNY, CDR2 SVGAGI (reference sequence). This CDR3 region has 15 residues. V was shortened by 0 bases and J by 1 base, with 7 bases between the two germline ends. CDR3 region: CASSYSGSSGNTIYF. For the CDR3, the DNA is TGTGCCAGCAGTTACTCGGGGAGTTCTGGAAACACCATATATTTT.

The CDR3 sequence: CASPGAGGVTEAFF. The CDR3 nucleotides are TGTGCCAGCCCGGGGGCGGGGGGGGTCACTGAAGCTTTCTTT. The chain has TRBV2 and TRBJ1-1, with TRBD1 as a possible D gene (6 bases). This CDR3 has 14 residues. V lost 8 bases and J 4 bases, leaving 17 bases between the germline ends. Germline values: CDR1 SNHLY, CDR2 FYNNEI.

The gene calls are TRBV6-5 and TRBJ2-3, with 9 positions matching TRBD1. The CDR3 length is 16 residues. Germline loops: CDR1 MNHEY, CDR2 SVGAGI. The junction had 6 bases not matched to a gene; V was cut back by 0 bases and J by 5 bases. For the CDR3, the DNA is TGTGCCAGCAGTTACTCGAAGACAGGGGGTGGAGATACGCAGTATTTT. Translated: CASSYSKTGGGDTQYF.

V gene TRBV5-1 combines with J gene TRBJ2-5; 10 bases agree with TRBD2. Unmatched junction bases numbered 6, after V lost 0 bases and J lost 4 bases. CDR1 is SGHRS, CDR2 YFSETQ, per germline. The length of the CDR3 is 16 residues. The CDR3 reads CASSLELAGDSETQYF. The CDR3 coding sequence is TGCGCCAGCAGCTTGGAGCTAGCGGGAGACTCAGAGACCCAGTACTTC.

This clone was recorded once. The rearrangement joins TRBV2 to TRBJ2-7, with 14 bases aligning to TRBD2. Germline CDR1 is SNHLY and CDR2 is FYNNEI. The ends lost 8 bases at V and 5 bases at J; junction bases unmatched: 8. The CDR3 length is 15 residues. The CDR3 nucleotides are TGTGCCAGCTCGACTAGCGGGAGGGTAGGGCACGAGCAGTACTTC. Translated: CASSTSGRVGHEQYF. The full variable domain, rest sourced from reference TRBV2 and TRBJ2-7, is EPEVTQTPSHQVTQMGQEVILRCVPISNHLYFYWYRQILGQKVEFLVSFYNNEISEKSEIFDDQFSVERPDGSNFTLKIRSTKLEDSAMYFCASSTSGRVGHEQYFGPGTRLTVT.

This sequence joins TRBV5-6 and TRBJ2-7; D is perhaps TRBD2 (5 bases). This CDR3 is 15 amino acids long. The germline V and J ends were trimmed by 5 bases and 0 bases, with 15 bases remaining between them. CDR1 and CDR2 from the germline V gene are SGHDT and YYEEEE. The CDR3 loop reads CASSGLERNSYEQYF. The CDR3 region has the DNA TGTGCCAGCAGTGGTCTAGAGCGGAACTCCTACGAGCAGTACTTC.

V and J are TRBV29-1 and TRBJ1-2; D may be TRBD1 (5 bases). V lost 3 bases, J lost 0 bases, and 17 bases lay in between. Germline values: CDR1 SQVTM, CDR2 ANQGSEA. This CDR3 region has 16 residues. Here the CDR3 DNA reads TGCAGCGTTGACGGGGGGGACCTGCCTACTAACTATGGCTACACCTTC. It is translated as CSVDGGDLPTNYGYTF.

The chain has TRBV29-1 and TRBJ1-2; D is uncertain. Trimming left V 5 bases short and J 6 bases short, with 7 bases between. CDR3 length: 10 residues. Germline loops: CDR1 SQVTM, CDR2 ANQGSEA. CDR3 protein: CSVYLDGYTF. As DNA, the CDR3 is TGCAGCGTTTATCTCGATGGCTACACCTTC.

The chain is built from TRBV5-1 and TRBJ2-7; D is ambiguous. V lost 4 bases and J 2 bases, leaving 4 bases between the germline ends. The CDR3 spans 11 residues. The germline gives CDR1 SGHRS, CDR2 YFSETQ. CDR3 in amino acids: CASSETYEQYF. For the CDR3, the DNA is TGCGCCAGCAGCGAGACCTACGAGCAGTACTTC.

V and J are TRBV6-1 and TRBJ2-7, with TRBD1 as a possible D gene (5 bases). CDR1 and CDR2 from the germline V gene are MNHNS and SASEGT. This CDR3 has 12 amino acids. The V gene lost 5 bases and the J gene lost 5 bases, with 10 bases spanning the gap. The CDR3 DNA reads TGTGCCAGCAGTCGACAGCCCCACGAGCAGTACTTC. Translation: CASSRQPHEQYF.

CDR3 DNA: TGTGCCATCAGTGGGACAGGGAATCAGCCCCAGCATTTT. Protein sequence: CAISGTGNQPQHF. The chain combines TRBV10-3 with TRBJ1-5; TRBD1 aligns across 8 bases. This CDR3 is built from 13 residues. Trimming cost V 4 bases and J 4 bases; bases outside gene matches: 0. Looked up from germline, CDR1 is ENHRY and CDR2 is SYGVKD.

This clone was detected only a few times. The chain has TRBV4-1 and TRBJ1-2; TRBD1 agrees at 7 bases. CDR1 and CDR2 (germline): MGHRA, YSYEKL. The J segment lost 0 bases and the V segment lost 0 bases, leaving 4 bases of the junction unmatched. The CDR3 length is 16 residues. The CDR3 here is CASSQEAGTANYGYTF. CDR3 in DNA: TGCGCCAGCAGCCAAGAGGCAGGGACAGCTAACTATGGCTACACCTTC.

The chain couples TRBV18 to TRBJ1-3, with D uncertain. Germline CDR1 KGHSH, CDR2 LQKENI. V shed 3 bases and J shed 10 bases, with 16 bases lying between them. The CDR3 has 14 residues. In DNA form, the CDR3 reads TGTGCCAGCTCACCGTTGGAGGGTGAAGTGACCATATATTTT. Translating gives CASSPLEGEVTIYF.

This chain joins TRBV30 and TRBJ2-7; TRBD1 agrees at 9 bases. The germline V gene has CDR1 GTSNPN and CDR2 SVGIG (reference sequence). The ends lost 8 bases at V and 5 bases at J; junction bases unmatched: 10. The CDR3 sequence is 13 residues long. The CDR3 coding sequence is TGTGCCACATCCGGACAGGGGAGACACGAGCAGTACTTC. Its protein is CATSGQGRHEQYF.

This chain joins TRBV7-6 and TRBJ1-1, with D uncertain. Germline-derived CDR1 and CDR2 are SGHVS and FNYEAQ. Trimming removed 1 base from V and 3 bases from J, with 6 bases in between. This CDR3 contains 13 residues. Here the CDR3 DNA reads TGTGCCAGCAGCTTAGTTCCGGACACTGAAGCTTTCTTT. Translating it yields CASSLVPDTEAFF.

This clone has a single count. The chain combines TRBV25-1 with TRBJ2-7, with D possibly TRBD2 on 6 matching bases. Deletions cut 6 bases from V and 2 bases from J, with 11 bases between. There are 13 residues in the CDR3. CDR1 is MGHDK, CDR2 SYGVNS, per germline. As DNA, the CDR3 is TGTGCCAGCAGGGCTAGCGAGACCTACGAGCAGTACTTC. It specifies CASRASETYEQYF.

The rearrangement joins TRBV11-2 to TRBJ1-1; the match to TRBD1 covers 7 bases. V gave up 0 bases and J gave up 4 bases; unmatched junction bases: 2. CDR1 and CDR2 from the germline V gene are SGHAT and FQNNGV. The length of the CDR3 is 14 residues. CDR3 in DNA: TGTGCCAGCAGCTTAGAGGCAGGGGGCACTGAAGCTTTCTTT. Protein: CASSLEAGGTEAFF.

This chain links TRBV10-3 with TRBJ2-5; 7 bases match TRBD2. The CDR3 spans 15 residues. The V segment lost 8 bases and the J segment 4 bases; nucleotides outside the gene matches: 13. Germline values: CDR1 ENHRY, CDR2 SYGVKD. The CDR3 sequence: CAIGPGTTDGETQYF. CDR3 nucleotide sequence: TGTGCCATCGGCCCCGGGACTACTGACGGAGAGACCCAGTACTTC.

The chain combines TRBV5-1 with TRBJ1-4; D might be TRBD1 (5 bases). CDR3 length: 17 residues. V lost 4 bases and J 7 bases, leaving 23 bases between the germline ends. In germline, CDR1 is SGHRS, CDR2 YFSETQ. The CDR3 DNA reads TGCGCCAGCAGCCCTCTGAAGGGGCGTGCAGAGTTTGAAAAACTGTTTTTT. Translated: CASSPLKGRAEFEKLFF.

DNA of the CDR3: TGCGCCAGCAGCTCGATACAGGGTATGGACACCGGGGAGCTGTTTTTT. Its protein is CASSSIQGMDTGELFF. J is TRBJ2-2 and V is TRBV5-1, with D possibly being TRBD1 (6 bases). This CDR3 has 16 residues. V lost 3 bases and J 3 bases, leaving 15 bases between the germline ends. From germline, CDR1 is SGHRS and CDR2 YFSETQ.

This sequence joins TRBV4-2 and TRBJ2-5; 7 positions agree with TRBD2. The germline gives CDR1 LGHNA, CDR2 YNFKEQ. With V trimmed by 4 bases and J by 2 bases, 10 bases remained unmatched. CDR3 length equals 16 residues. CDR3 sequence (DNA): TGTGCCAGCAGCCGTTCCCCTAGCGGCGGTCAAGAGACCCAGTACTTC. The encoded protein is CASSRSPSGGQETQYF.